Presented here are 12 T cell receptor beta chains from one specimen sequenced in a study of cytomegalovirus exposure and HLA in healthy donors (dated by TCRdb to the late 2010s). Libraries were made using the immunoSEQ multiplex PCR assay. A mixture of 60 forward primers for TCR Vbeta segments and 13 reverse primers for TCR Jbeta segments was used in the multiplex PCR. Here the immuneACCESS table is served through TCRdb, limited to in-frame sequences with V and J called. Missing clones are a known gap in these copies; in checked studies unresolved V genes cover under half, and the rest lacks a known reason. The sample yields around 95,000 clones; roughly four fifths were counted once. The top ten clones comprise 3% to 4% of the sample. Specimen: PBMCs. The receptors come from a man aged 25-45 years in good health and CMV-seropositive.

This chain joins TRBV19 and TRBJ1-5, with D perhaps matching TRBD1 (5 bases). Germline V lookup: CDR1 LNHDA, CDR2 SQIVND (reference sequence). CDR3 length: 18 residues. The germline V and J ends were trimmed by 1 base and 0 bases, with 16 bases remaining between them. CDR3 nucleotide sequence: TGTGCCAGTAGTATAGGGATCTCCGGGGGATATAGCAATCAGCCCCAGCATTTT. Translated, it gives CASSIGISGGYSNQPQHF.

The chain joins TRBV30 to TRBJ1-2, with D hard to call. V dropped 3 bases and J dropped 4 bases, with 6 bases sitting between them. CDR3 length: 11 residues. In germline, CDR1 is GTSNPN, CDR2 SVGIG (reference sequence). Here the CDR3 reads CAWRGVYGYTF. DNA of the CDR3: TGTGCCTGGAGGGGAGTCTATGGCTACACCTTC.

V gene TRBV28 combines with J gene TRBJ2-5, with no clear D. V was pared by 4 bases and J by 2 bases, with 5 bases between. The CDR3 is 12 amino acids. Germline V CDR1 and CDR2: MDHEN, SYDVKM. Here the CDR3 reads CASSWLQETQYF. CDR3 coding DNA: TGTGCCAGCAGTTGGCTTCAAGAGACCCAGTACTTC.

The chain links TRBV11-2 to TRBJ1-2, with 9 nucleotides matching TRBD1. CDR3 length equals 15 residues. Losses at the gene ends were 4 bases for V and 7 bases for J; bases not matched to a gene: 10. From germline, CDR1 is SGHAT and CDR2 FQNNGV. This CDR3 is CASSSPGTGISGYTF. In DNA form, the CDR3 reads TGTGCCAGCAGCTCCCCCGGGACAGGGATTAGTGGCTACACCTTC.

This sequence joins TRBV27 and TRBJ2-5; 11 nucleotides match TRBD2. Near its end, the DNA agrees better with TRBJ2-7, so the J call may be wrong. The CDR3 is made up of 17 amino acids. Looked up from germline, CDR1 is MNHEY and CDR2 is SMNVEV (reference sequence). The DNA for the CDR3 is TGTGCCTCCGCGACTGTCGGACTAGCGGGTAACTCCTACGAGCAGTACTTC. Its translation is CASATVGLAGNSYEQYF.

The chain links TRBV5-1 to TRBJ2-5; perhaps TRBD1 as D (6 bases). V lost 2 bases and J lost 5, with 16 bases in between. Per the germline V gene, CDR1 is SGHRS and CDR2 is YFSETQ. The CDR3 extends over 15 amino acids. This CDR3 reads CASSFGRGRWETQYF. CDR3 DNA: TGCGCCAGCAGCTTCGGCAGGGGACGGTGGGAGACCCAGTACTTC. Combining the CDR3 with reference TRBV5-1 and TRBJ2-5 gives the whole variable domain KAGVTQTPRYLIKTRGQQVTLSCSPISGHRSVSWYQQTPGQGLQFLFEYFSETQRNKGNFPGRFSGRQFSNSRSEMNVSTLELGDSALYLCASSFGRGRWETQYFGPGTRLLVL.

In this sample, this clone turned up once. The CDR3 DNA sequence: TGTGCCAGCAGCTTGGAGGGGGTTTCAGATACGCAGTATTTT. Amino acids: CASSLEGVSDTQYF. The gene calls are TRBV5-6 and TRBJ2-3, with a weak D call TRBD1 (6 bases). This CDR3 is 14 amino acids long. Germline V gene lookup returns CDR1 SGHDT and CDR2 YYEEEE. V gave up 0 bases and J gave up 4 bases, with 9 bases separating them.

This chain links TRBV7-8 with TRBJ1-5, with 11 bases lining up with TRBD1. The CDR3 is 18 amino acids. CDR1 is SGHVS and CDR2 is FQNEAQ in the germline V gene. The trim removed 4 bases at V and 1 base at J, leaving 9 bases unmatched. The CDR3 sequence: CASSSAGQGAGSNQPQHF. CDR3 DNA: TGTGCCAGCAGCTCAGCCGGACAGGGGGCTGGGAGCAATCAGCCCCAGCATTTT.

The genes are TRBV30 and TRBJ2-1; TRBD2 might be the D (6 bases). The V and J ends lost 5 bases and 4 bases respectively, with 27 bases between them. This CDR3 contains 18 residues. CDR1 is GTSNPN, CDR2 SVGIG, per germline (reference sequence). CDR3 coding DNA: TGTGCCTGGGGGAGGCGGGTGACCTCCTCTCTCGTTTACAATGAGCAGTTCTTC. Its translation is CAWGRRVTSSLVYNEQFF.

The chain is built from TRBV5-1 and TRBJ2-5; no reliable D call. From germline, CDR1 is SGHRS and CDR2 YFSETQ. This CDR3 is built from 14 residues. The V end lost 0 bases, the J end lost 2 bases, and 8 bases lay between the germline ends. The CDR3 here is CASSLGAGQETQYF. The CDR3 DNA is TGCGCCAGCAGCTTGGGGGCAGGTCAAGAGACCCAGTACTTC. The variable domain in full, completed from reference TRBV5-1 and TRBJ2-5, reads KAGVTQTPRYLIKTRGQQVTLSCSPISGHRSVSWYQQTPGQGLQFLFEYFSETQRNKGNFPGRFSGRQFSNSRSEMNVSTLELGDSALYLCASSLGAGQETQYFGPGTRLLVL.

The chain has TRBV9 and TRBJ2-5; 12 nucleotides align to TRBD2. After removal of 4 bases from V and 1 base from J, the junction contained 17 bases not matched to a gene. The CDR3 has 20 amino acids. Germline-derived CDR1 and CDR2 are SGDLS and YYNGEE. Here the CDR3 reads CASSIAPGLAGQGGQETQYF. The CDR3 bases are TGTGCCAGCAGCATTGCACCGGGACTAGCGGGCCAAGGGGGCCAAGAGACCCAGTACTTC.

Worth noting for this clone: A junction boundary mismatches the germline segment, possibly from a read error. This rearrangement joins TRBV13 to TRBJ2-1; perhaps TRBD1 as D (7 bases). CDR3 length: 15 residues. Germline loops: CDR1 PRHDT, CDR2 FYEKMQ (reference sequence). CDR3 protein: CASSPRQGLGNGQFF. The CDR3 DNA reads as TGTGCCAGCAGCCCTCGACAGGGACTTGGCAATGGGCAGTTCTTC.